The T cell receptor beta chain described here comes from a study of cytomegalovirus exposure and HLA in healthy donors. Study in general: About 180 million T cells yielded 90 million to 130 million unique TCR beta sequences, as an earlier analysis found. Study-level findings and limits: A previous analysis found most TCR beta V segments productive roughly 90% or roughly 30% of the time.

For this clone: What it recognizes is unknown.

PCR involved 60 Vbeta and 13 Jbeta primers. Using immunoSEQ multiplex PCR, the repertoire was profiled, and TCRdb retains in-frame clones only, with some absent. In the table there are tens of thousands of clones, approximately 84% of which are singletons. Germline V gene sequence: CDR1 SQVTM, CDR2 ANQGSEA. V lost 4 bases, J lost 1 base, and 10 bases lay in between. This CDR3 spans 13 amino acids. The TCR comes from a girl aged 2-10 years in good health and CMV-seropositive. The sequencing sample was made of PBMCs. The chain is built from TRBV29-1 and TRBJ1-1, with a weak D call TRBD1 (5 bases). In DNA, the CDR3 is TGCAGCGTTGTACAGGCCACGAACACTGAAGCTTTCTTT. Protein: CSVVQATNTEAFF. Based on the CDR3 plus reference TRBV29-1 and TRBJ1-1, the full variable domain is SAVISQKPSRDICQRGTSLTIQCQVDSQVTMMFWYRQQPGQSLTLIATANQGSEATYESGFVIDKFPISRPNLTFSTLTVSNMSPEDSSIYLCSVVQATNTEAFFGQGTRLTVV.